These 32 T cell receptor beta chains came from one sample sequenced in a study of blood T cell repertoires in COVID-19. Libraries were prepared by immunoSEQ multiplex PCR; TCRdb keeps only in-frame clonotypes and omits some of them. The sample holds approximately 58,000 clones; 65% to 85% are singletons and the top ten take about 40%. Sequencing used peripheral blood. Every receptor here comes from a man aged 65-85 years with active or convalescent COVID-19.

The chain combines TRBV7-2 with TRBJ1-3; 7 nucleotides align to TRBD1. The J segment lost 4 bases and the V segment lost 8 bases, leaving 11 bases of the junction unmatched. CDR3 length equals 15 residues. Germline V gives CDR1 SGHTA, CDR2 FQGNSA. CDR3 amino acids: CASARSETGGNTIYF. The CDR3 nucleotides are TGTGCCAGCGCCAGAAGTGAGACAGGGGGAAACACCATATATTTT.

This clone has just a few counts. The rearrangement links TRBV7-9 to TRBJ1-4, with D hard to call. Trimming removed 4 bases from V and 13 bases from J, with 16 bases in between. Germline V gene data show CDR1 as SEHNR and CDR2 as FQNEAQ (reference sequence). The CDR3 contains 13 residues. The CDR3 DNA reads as TGTGCCAGCAGCTCCCTCGGTCGGGATCCACTGTTTTTT. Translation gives CASSSLGRDPLFF.

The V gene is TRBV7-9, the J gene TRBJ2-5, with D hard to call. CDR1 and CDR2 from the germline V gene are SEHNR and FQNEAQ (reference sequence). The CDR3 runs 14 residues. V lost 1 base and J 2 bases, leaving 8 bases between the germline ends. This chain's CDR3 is CASSLVSFQETQYF. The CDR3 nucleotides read TGTGCCAGCAGCTTAGTGTCATTTCAAGAGACCCAGTACTTC.

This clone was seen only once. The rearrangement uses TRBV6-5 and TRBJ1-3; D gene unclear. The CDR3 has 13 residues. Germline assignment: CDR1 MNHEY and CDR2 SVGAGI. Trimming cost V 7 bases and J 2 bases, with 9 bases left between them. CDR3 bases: TGTGCCAGCACCCGGGAGGCTGGAAACACCATATATTTT. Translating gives CASTREAGNTIYF.

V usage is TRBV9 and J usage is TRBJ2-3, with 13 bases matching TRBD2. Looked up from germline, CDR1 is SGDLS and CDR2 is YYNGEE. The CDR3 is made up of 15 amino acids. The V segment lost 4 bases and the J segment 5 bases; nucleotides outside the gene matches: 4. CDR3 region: CASSTRTSGRDTQYF. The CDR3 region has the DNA TGTGCCAGCAGCACGCGGACTAGCGGGAGAGATACGCAGTATTTT.

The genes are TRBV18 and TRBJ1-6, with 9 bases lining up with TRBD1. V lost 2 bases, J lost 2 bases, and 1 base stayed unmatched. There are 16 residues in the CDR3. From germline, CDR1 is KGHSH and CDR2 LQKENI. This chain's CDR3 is CASSPTGGPYNSPLHF. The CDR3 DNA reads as TGTGCCAGCTCACCAACAGGGGGCCCCTATAATTCACCCCTCCACTTT.

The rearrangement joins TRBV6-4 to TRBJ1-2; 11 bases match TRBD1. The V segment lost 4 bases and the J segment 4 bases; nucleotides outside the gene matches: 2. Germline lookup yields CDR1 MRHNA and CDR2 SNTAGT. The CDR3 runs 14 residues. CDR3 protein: CASSAGTGGYGYTF. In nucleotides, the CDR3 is TGTGCCAGCAGTGCCGGGACAGGGGGCTATGGCTACACCTTC.

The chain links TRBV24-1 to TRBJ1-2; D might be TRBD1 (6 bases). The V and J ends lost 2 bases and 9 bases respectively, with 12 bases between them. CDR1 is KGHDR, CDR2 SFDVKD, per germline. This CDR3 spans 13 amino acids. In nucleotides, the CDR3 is TGTGCCACCAGTGATTCCGGGACAAGGAGCTACACCTTC. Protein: CATSDSGTRSYTF.

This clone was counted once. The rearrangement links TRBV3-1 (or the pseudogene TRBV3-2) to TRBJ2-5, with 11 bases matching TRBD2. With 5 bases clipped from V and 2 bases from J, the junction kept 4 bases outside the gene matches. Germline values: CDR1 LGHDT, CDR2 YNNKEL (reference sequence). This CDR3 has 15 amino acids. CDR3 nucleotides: TGTGCCAGCAGCTCGGGACTAGCGGCACAAGAGACCCAGTACTTC. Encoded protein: CASSSGLAAQETQYF.

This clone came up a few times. CDR3 coding DNA: TGTGCCAGCAGCTTAATGTCTGGGGGCGTACCCGCTGGCTACACCTTC. This translates into CASSLMSGGVPAGYTF. The chain uses TRBV7-3 and TRBJ1-2; D is perhaps TRBD1 (6 bases). The V end was cut by 1 base, the J end by 7 bases, with 19 bases between. The V gene's germline CDR1 is SGHTA and CDR2 FQGTGA. The CDR3 covers 16 residues.

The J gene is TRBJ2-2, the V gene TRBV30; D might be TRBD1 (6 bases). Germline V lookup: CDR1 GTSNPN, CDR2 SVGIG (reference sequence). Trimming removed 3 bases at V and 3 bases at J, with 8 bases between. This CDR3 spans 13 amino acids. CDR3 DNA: TGTGCCTGGAGGGGACACTACACCGGGGAGCTGTTTTTT. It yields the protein CAWRGHYTGELFF.

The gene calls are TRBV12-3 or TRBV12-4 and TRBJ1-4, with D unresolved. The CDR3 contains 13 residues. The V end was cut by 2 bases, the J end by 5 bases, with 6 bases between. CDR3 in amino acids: CASSLHGNEKLFF. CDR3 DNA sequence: TGTGCCAGCAGTTTACACGGGAATGAAAAACTGTTTTTT.

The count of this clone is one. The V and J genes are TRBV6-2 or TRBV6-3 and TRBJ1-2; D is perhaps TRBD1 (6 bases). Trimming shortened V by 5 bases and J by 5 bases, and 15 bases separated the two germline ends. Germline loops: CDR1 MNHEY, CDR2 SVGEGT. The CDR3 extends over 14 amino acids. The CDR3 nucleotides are TGTGCCAGCAGTCCCTCCGGACAGAGATATGGCTACACCTTC. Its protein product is CASSPSGQRYGYTF.

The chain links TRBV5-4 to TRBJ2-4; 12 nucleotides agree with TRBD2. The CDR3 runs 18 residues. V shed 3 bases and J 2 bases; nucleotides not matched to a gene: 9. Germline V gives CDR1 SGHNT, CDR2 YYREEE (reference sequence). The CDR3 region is CASSSAPTSGGPKNIQYF. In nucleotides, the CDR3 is TGTGCCAGCAGCTCAGCCCCAACTAGCGGGGGGCCCAAAAACATTCAGTACTTC.

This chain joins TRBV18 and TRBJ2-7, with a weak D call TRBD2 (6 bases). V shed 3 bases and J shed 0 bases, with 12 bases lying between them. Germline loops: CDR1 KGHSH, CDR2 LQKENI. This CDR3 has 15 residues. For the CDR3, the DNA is TGTGCCAGCTCACCCGTCGGGGGACTCTCCTACGAGCAGTACTTC. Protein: CASSPVGGLSYEQYF.

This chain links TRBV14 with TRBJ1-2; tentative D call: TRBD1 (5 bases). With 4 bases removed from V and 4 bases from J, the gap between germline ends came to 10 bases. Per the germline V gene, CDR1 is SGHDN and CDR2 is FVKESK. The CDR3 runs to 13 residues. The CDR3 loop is CASSPPGLYGYTF. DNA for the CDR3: TGTGCCAGCAGCCCACCGGGACTCTATGGCTACACCTTC.

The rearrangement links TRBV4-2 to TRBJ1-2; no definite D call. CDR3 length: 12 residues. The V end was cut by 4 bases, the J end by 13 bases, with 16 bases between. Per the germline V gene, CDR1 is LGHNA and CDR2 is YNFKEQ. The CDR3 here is CASSLGGGPRTF. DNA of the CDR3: TGTGCCAGCAGCCTAGGCGGAGGGCCCCGCACCTTC.

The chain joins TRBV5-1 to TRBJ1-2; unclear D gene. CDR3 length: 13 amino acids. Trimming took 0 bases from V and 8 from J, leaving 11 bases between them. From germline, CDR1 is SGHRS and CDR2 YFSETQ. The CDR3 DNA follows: TGCGCCAGCAGCTTGGGTCAGAAAAACGGCTACACCTTC. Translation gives CASSLGQKNGYTF.

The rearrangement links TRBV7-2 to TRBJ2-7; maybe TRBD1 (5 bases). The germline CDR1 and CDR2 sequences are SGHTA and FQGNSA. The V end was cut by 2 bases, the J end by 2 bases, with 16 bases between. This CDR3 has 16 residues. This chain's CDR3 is CASSLQGVAIPYEQYF. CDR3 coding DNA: TGTGCCAGCAGCTTACAAGGGGTAGCTATACCCTACGAGCAGTACTTC.

This CDR3 is CASSPGPDYGYTF. The CDR3 DNA is TGTGCCAGCAGTCCTGGGCCAGACTATGGCTACACCTTC. The V call is TRBV7-3, the J call TRBJ1-2; D is uncertain. Germline CDR1 SGHTA, CDR2 FQGTGA. CDR3 length: 13 residues. V lost 6 bases and J 3 bases, leaving 11 bases between the germline ends.

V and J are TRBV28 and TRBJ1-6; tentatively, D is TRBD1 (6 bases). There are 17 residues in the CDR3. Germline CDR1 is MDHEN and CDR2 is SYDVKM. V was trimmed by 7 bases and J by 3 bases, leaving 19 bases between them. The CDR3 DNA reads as TGTGCCAGCACTCGAGGGGGGGCTAGGGGCTATAATTCACCCCTCCACTTT. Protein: CASTRGGARGYNSPLHF.

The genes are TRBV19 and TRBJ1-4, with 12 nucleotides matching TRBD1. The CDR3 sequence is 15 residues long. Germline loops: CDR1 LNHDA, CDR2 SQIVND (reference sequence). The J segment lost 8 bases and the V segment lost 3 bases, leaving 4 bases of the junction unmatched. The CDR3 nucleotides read TGTGCCAGTAGTATTGTGGGACAGGGGGCGGAAAAACTGTTTTTT. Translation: CASSIVGQGAEKLFF.

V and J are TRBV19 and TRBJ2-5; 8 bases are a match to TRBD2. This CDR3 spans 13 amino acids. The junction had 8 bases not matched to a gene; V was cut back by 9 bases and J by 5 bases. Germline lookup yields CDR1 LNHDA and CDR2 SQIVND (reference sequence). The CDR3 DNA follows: TGTGCCAGCCGCCGTAGCGGGATGGAGACCCAGTACTTC. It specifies CASRRSGMETQYF.

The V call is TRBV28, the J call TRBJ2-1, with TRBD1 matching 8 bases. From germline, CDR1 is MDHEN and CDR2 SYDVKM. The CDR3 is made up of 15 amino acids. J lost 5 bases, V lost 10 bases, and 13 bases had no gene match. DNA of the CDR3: TGTGCCATAACAGCGAGGGACAGGAGTAACAATGAGCAGTTCTTC. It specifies CAITARDRSNNEQFF. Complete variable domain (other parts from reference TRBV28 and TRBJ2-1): DVKVTQSSRYLVKRTGEKVFLECVQDMDHENMFWYRQDPGLGLRLIYFSYDVKMKEKGDIPEGYSVSREKKERFSLILESASTNQTSMYLCAITARDRSNNEQFFGPGTRLTVL.

CDR3 amino acids: CASSLPQGSNEKLFF. CDR3 coding DNA: TGTGCCAGCAGCTTACCACAGGGGTCAAATGAAAAACTGTTTTTT. The V gene is TRBV7-9, the J gene TRBJ1-4; 7 bases map to TRBD1. Germline loops: CDR1 SEHNR, CDR2 FQNEAQ (reference sequence). Unmatched junction bases numbered 5, after V lost 2 bases and J lost 5 bases. The CDR3 has 15 amino acids.

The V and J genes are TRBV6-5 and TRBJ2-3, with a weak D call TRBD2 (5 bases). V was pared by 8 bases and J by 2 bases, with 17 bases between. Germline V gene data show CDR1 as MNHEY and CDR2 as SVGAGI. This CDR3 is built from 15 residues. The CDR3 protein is CASAPHAGATDTQYF. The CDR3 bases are TGTGCCAGCGCACCACACGCGGGTGCCACAGATACGCAGTATTTT.

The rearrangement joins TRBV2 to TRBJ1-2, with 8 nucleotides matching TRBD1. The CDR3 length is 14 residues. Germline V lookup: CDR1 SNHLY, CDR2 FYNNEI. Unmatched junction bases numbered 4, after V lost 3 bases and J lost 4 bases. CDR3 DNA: TGTGCCAGCAGTGAGTTGACAGGGGCCTATGGCTACACCTTC. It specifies CASSELTGAYGYTF.

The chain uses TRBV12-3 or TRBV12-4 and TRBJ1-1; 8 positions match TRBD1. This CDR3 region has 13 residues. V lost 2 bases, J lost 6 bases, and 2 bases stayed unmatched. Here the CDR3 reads CASSLLQGAEAFF. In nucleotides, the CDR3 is TGTGCCAGCAGTTTATTACAGGGGGCTGAAGCTTTCTTT.

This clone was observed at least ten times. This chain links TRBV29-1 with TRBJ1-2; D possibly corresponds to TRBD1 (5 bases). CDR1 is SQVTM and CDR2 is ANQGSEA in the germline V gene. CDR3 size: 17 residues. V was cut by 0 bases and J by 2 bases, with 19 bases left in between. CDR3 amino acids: CSVEDHGTGALNYGYTF. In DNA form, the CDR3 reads TGCAGCGTTGAAGATCACGGTACAGGAGCCCTGAACTATGGCTACACCTTC.

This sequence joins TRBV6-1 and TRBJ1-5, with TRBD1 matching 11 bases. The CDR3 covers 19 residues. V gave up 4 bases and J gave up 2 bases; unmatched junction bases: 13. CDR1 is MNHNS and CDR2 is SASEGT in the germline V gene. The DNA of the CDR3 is TGTGCCAGCAGTGGCCCCGGGACAGGGGGGGTTTTAGGCAATCAGCCCCAGCATTTT. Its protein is CASSGPGTGGVLGNQPQHF.

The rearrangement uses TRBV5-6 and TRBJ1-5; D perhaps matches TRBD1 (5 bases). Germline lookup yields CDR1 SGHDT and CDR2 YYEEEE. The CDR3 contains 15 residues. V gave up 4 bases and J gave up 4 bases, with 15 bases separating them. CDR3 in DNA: TGTGCCAGCAGCCGGGGGGTTGGCTCGAATCAGCCCCAGCATTTT. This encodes CASSRGVGSNQPQHF.

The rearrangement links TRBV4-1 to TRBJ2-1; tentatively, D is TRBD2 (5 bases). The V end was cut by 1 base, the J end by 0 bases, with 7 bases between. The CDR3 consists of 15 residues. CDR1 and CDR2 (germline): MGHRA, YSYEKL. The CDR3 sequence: CASSQVGSSYNEQFF. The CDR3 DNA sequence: TGCGCCAGCAGCCAAGTGGGGAGCTCCTACAATGAGCAGTTCTTC.